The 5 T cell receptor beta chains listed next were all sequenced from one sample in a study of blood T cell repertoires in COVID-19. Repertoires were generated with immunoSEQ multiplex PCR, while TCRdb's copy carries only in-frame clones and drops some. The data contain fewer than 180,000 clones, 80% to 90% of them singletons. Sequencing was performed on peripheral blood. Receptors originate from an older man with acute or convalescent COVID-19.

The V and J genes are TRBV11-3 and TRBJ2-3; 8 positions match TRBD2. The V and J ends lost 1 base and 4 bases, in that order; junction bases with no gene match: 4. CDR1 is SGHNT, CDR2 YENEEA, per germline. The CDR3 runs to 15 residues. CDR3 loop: CASSLGGGRPDTQYF. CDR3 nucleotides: TGTGCCAGCAGCTTAGGTGGCGGGAGGCCAGATACGCAGTATTTT.

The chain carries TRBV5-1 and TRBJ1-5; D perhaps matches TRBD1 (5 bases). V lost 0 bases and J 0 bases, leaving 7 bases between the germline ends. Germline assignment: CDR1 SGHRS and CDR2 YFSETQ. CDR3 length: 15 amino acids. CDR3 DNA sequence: TGCGCCAGCAGCTTGGAGGGGATTAGCAATCAGCCCCAGCATTTT. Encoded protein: CASSLEGISNQPQHF.

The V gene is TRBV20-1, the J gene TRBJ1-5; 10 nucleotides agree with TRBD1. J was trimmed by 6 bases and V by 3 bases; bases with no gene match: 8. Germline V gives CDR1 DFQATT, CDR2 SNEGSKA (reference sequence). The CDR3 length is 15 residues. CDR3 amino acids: CSASGGTGVSQPQHF. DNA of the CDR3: TGCAGTGCTAGTGGGGGGACAGGGGTGAGTCAGCCCCAGCATTTT.

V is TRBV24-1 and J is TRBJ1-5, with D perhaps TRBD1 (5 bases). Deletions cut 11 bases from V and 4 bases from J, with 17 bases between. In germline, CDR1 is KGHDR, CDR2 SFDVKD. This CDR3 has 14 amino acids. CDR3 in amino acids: CANLSGLWNQPQHF. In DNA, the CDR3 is TGTGCCAACCTATCAGGGTTGTGGAATCAGCCCCAGCATTTT.

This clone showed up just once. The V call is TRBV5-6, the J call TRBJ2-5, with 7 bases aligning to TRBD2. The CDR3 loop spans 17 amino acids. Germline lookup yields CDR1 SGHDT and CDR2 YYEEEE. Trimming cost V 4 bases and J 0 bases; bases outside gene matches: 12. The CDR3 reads CASSPPGGTSYQETQYF. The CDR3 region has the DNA TGTGCCAGCAGCCCCCCCGGGGGGACGTCGTACCAAGAGACCCAGTACTTC.